This TCR beta chain was observed in a study of a mutant IDH1 vaccine in newly diagnosed glioma. The table came from immunoSEQ multiplex PCR; TCRdb's copy has only in-frame clones and leaves some out. The table includes about 32,000 clones, 60% to 80% detected once. Germline-derived CDR1 and CDR2 are LNHDA and SQIVND (reference sequence). The CDR3 runs 14 residues. Trimming took 4 bases from V and 4 from J, leaving 13 bases between them. Regarding this clone: Its antigen is not identified.

Indicated time point: week 11, during vaccination. Mutant IDH1 20-mer peptide, at 300 ug, made up each vaccine dose, with topical imiquimod. The V gene is TRBV19, the J gene TRBJ1-2, with unresolved D. The sequencing used PBMCs, collected from a glioma patient whose treatment included an IDH1 peptide vaccine. The sequence was collected from a man aged 25 to 40 with glioma. DNA for the CDR3: TGTGCCAGTAGTAATTGGACCGGATTCTATGGCTACACCTTC. This codes for CASSNWTGFYGYTF.